The 21 T cell receptor beta chains below all came from one sample that was sequenced in a study of vaccination and CD4 T cells after COVID-19. Scientists ran DNA taken from cultured CD4+ T cells through the Oncomine TCR Beta short-read assay for sequencing. In TCRdb, the PCR reads were re-called with MiXCR into one record per CDR3 protein. The table lists about 12,000 distinct CDR3 sequences, 60% of them singletons. For these receptors, no antigen is known. This sample's treatment: approximately 11-day PBMC culture with coronavirus spike peptide pools or control peptides (ViraFEST assay). Sample: CD4+ T cells from blood, cultured in vitro. These receptors were taken from a human donor who had recovered from COVID-19.

The rearrangement joins TRBV12-3 or TRBV12-4 to TRBJ2-1; 7 bases are shared with TRBD1. V was pared by 5 bases and J by 4 bases, with 8 bases of the junction left unmatched. CDR3 length equals 15 residues. In DNA form, the CDR3 reads TGTGCCAGCAGTCGCAGGGACAGAGGTTACAATGAGCAGTTCTTC. Protein product: CASSRRDRGYNEQFF.

This clonotype has just a few counts. The rearrangement links TRBV4-2 to TRBJ2-1; D possibly matches TRBD1 or TRBD2 (6 bases each). Judging by the DNA end, TRBJ2-7 fits better; the J call may be wrong. The CDR3 sequence is 14 residues long. Per germline, CDR1 LGHNA and CDR2 YNFKEQ. CDR3 in DNA: TGTGCCAGCAGCCAAGCCGGGGGCACCTACGAGCAGTACTTC. Amino acids: CASSQAGGTYEQYF.

The rearrangement uses TRBV19 and TRBJ1-2; D not certain. The CDR3 contains 14 residues. Trimming pared 3 bases from V and 8 bases from J, leaving 16 bases between. Germline V lookup: CDR1 LNHDA, CDR2 SQIVND (reference sequence). The CDR3 nucleotides are TGTGCCAGTAGTATGCTGGACCCGAAGGGCGGCTACACCTTC. As protein: CASSMLDPKGGYTF.

The V call is TRBV4-2, the J call TRBJ1-2; D gene ambiguous. V was shortened by 1 base and J by 8 bases, with 8 bases between the two germline ends. CDR1 is LGHNA and CDR2 is YNFKEQ in the germline V gene. This CDR3 contains 12 residues. The CDR3 coding sequence is TGTGCCAGCAGCCAAGCTCGAAGCGGCTACACCTTC. It encodes CASSQARSGYTF.

The CDR3 reads CSVMTGTGTGNTIYF. CDR3 bases: TGCAGCGTTATGACCGGGACAGGGACTGGAAACACCATATATTTT. The rearrangement links TRBV29-1 to TRBJ1-3; 9 bases fit TRBD1. The junction had 7 bases not matched to a gene; V was cut back by 5 bases and J by 2 bases. Germline V gene data show CDR1 as SQVTM and CDR2 as ANQGSEA. This CDR3 comprises 15 residues.

This chain links TRBV20-1 with TRBJ2-7; 7 bases agree with TRBD1. V was pared by 3 bases and J by 2 bases, with 13 bases of the junction left unmatched. The CDR3 is made up of 16 amino acids. Germline V gives CDR1 DFQATT, CDR2 SNEGSKA (reference sequence). For the CDR3, the DNA is TGCAGTGCTAGCCGGACAGGCCTCGGGTGGGCCTACGAGCAGTACTTC. Translating it yields CSASRTGLGWAYEQYF.

In DNA, the CDR3 is TGTGCCAGCAGCCAAGATTCGGACTATGGCTACACCTTC. Protein: CASSQDSDYGYTF. The chain uses TRBV4-2 and TRBJ1-2; no definite D call. The CDR3 contains 13 residues. Trimming took off 0 bases at V and 3 bases at J, with 5 bases between the two ends. Germline V gene data show CDR1 as LGHNA and CDR2 as YNFKEQ.

This sequence joins TRBV7-9 and TRBJ2-2, with D perhaps TRBD1 (6 bases). The CDR3 is made up of 15 amino acids. V lost 7 bases to trimming and J lost 2 bases, with 14 bases between them. Germline CDR1 and CDR2: SEHNR and FQNEAQ (reference sequence). CDR3 sequence: CASTQWDINTGELFF. Written as DNA, the CDR3 is TGTGCCAGCACCCAGTGGGACATTAACACCGGGGAGCTGTTTTTT.

This rearrangement joins TRBV18 to TRBJ2-1; TRBD2 is a possible D gene (5 bases). Looked up from germline, CDR1 is KGHSH and CDR2 is LQKENI. The CDR3 is 13 residues long. V was pared by 4 bases and J by 7 bases, with 11 bases between. In DNA, the CDR3 is TGTGCCAGCTCACTCACCTTAGCGAATGAGCAGTTCTTC. Translation gives CASSLTLANEQFF.

This clonotype was detected a few times. The genes are TRBV7-3 and TRBJ2-3; TRBD2 agrees at 16 bases. V shed 5 bases and J 0 bases; nucleotides not matched to a gene: 11. CDR1 and CDR2 from the germline V gene are SGHTA and FQGTGA. CDR3 length equals 20 residues. CDR3 sequence: CASSRKGGLAGGVSTDTQYF. The CDR3 DNA follows: TGTGCCAGCAGCAGAAAAGGGGGACTAGCGGGAGGGGTAAGCACAGATACGCAGTATTTT.

The V and J genes are TRBV28 and TRBJ1-2; D may be TRBD1 (5 bases). This CDR3 has 12 residues. V gave up 7 bases and J gave up 7 bases, with 13 bases separating them. The germline V gene encodes CDR1 MDHEN and CDR2 SYDVKM. The DNA for the CDR3 is TGTGCCAGCACCGTCCGGGGCGGTGGCTACACCTTC. This gives the protein CASTVRGGGYTF.

The chain carries TRBV7-6 and TRBJ2-5; D gene uncertain. The CDR3 covers 11 residues. Germline assignment: CDR1 SGHVS and CDR2 FNYEAQ. V was clipped by 4 bases and J by 3 bases, with 3 bases between them. DNA of the CDR3: TGTGCCAGCAGCTCCGAAGAGACCCAGTACTTC. This codes for CASSSEETQYF.

The chain has TRBV5-4 and TRBJ1-5; a possible D gene is TRBD1 (5 bases). This CDR3 comprises 15 residues. Trimming removed 0 bases at V and 7 bases at J, with 14 bases between. CDR1 SGHNT and CDR2 YYREEE come from the germline V gene (reference sequence). Here the CDR3 DNA reads TGTGCCAGCAGCTTGGATCGGGGGAGCGGGCAGCCCCAGCATTTT. This encodes CASSLDRGSGQPQHF.

This clonotype was seen a few times. The rearrangement uses TRBV20-1 and TRBJ2-7; 7 nucleotides match TRBD2. CDR3 length: 13 amino acids. The germline V gene has CDR1 DFQATT and CDR2 SNEGSKA (reference sequence). The CDR3 DNA follows: TGCAGCTCACTAGCGCCGGGCACCTACGAGCAGTACTTC. Its translation: CSSLAPGTYEQYF.

This clonotype was recorded once. The chain employs TRBV7-9 and TRBJ1-2; D is undetermined. The germline gives CDR1 SEHNR, CDR2 FQNEAQ (reference sequence). V lost 1 base and J lost 3, with 12 bases in between. The CDR3 has 15 amino acids. CDR3 coding DNA: TGTGCCAGCAGCTTAGAAACACCATCATACTATGGCTACACCTTC. The encoded protein is CASSLETPSYYGYTF.

The V gene is TRBV12-3 or TRBV12-4, the J gene TRBJ2-7; 7 positions agree with TRBD2. Trimming took 7 bases from V and 1 from J; bases not matched to a gene: 7. The CDR3 is 14 amino acids. Here the CDR3 reads CASTPTRGSYEQYF. CDR3 nucleotide sequence: TGTGCCAGCACCCCTACGCGGGGGTCCTACGAGCAGTACTTC.

The table lists this clonotype with a few counts. The rearrangement links TRBV27 to TRBJ1-2; 9 positions match TRBD1. Unmatched junction bases numbered 9, after V lost 2 bases and J lost 5 bases. CDR3 length: 16 amino acids. Germline CDR1 MNHEY, CDR2 SMNVEV (reference sequence). This chain's CDR3 is CASSLVGTGGGYGYTF. The CDR3 DNA sequence: TGTGCCAGCAGTTTAGTCGGAACAGGGGGCGGGTATGGCTACACCTTC.

This clonotype was seen just once. The rearrangement joins TRBV6-1 to TRBJ1-6; maybe TRBD1 (5 bases). Looked up from germline, CDR1 is MNHNS and CDR2 is SASEGT. The CDR3 spans 18 residues. V shed 2 bases and J shed 0 bases, with 14 bases lying between them. The CDR3 region is CASSEFVARGSYNSPLHF. The CDR3 nucleotides read TGTGCCAGCAGTGAATTTGTGGCGAGGGGCTCCTATAATTCACCCCTCCACTTT.

This clonotype was counted between two and nine times. This chain connects TRBV5-4 to TRBJ1-1; D is undetermined. V gave up 0 bases and J gave up 1 base, with 7 bases separating them. The CDR3 is 14 amino acids. The germline V gene encodes CDR1 SGHNT and CDR2 YYREEE (reference sequence). The CDR3 nucleotides read TGTGCCAGCAGCTTGGCCTTCACGAACACTGAAGCTTTCTTT. Its protein product is CASSLAFTNTEAFF. Full variable domain (rest looked up from reference TRBV5-4 and TRBJ1-1): ETGVTQSPTHLIKTRGQQVTLRCSSQSGHNTVSWYQQALGQGPQFIFQYYREEENGRGNFPPRFSGLQFPNYSSELNVNALELDDSALYLCASSLAFTNTEAFFGQGTRLTVV.

This clonotype came up a few times. This chain uses TRBV20-1 with TRBJ2-7; TRBD1 is a possible D gene (6 bases). V shed 3 bases and J shed 4 bases, with 13 bases lying between them. Per the germline V gene, CDR1 is DFQATT and CDR2 is SNEGSKA (reference sequence). CDR3 length: 13 amino acids. In nucleotides, the CDR3 is TGCAGTGCTAGTCAGGGGTTTATGTACGAGCAGTACTTC. It specifies CSASQGFMYEQYF.

This clonotype has more than one count but fewer than ten. The rearrangement links TRBV10-3 to TRBJ1-2, with D unresolved. The CDR3 runs 12 residues. CDR1 and CDR2 from the germline V gene are ENHRY and SYGVKD. The germline V and J ends were trimmed by 3 bases and 8 bases, with 10 bases remaining between them. The CDR3, as DNA: TGTGCCATCAGTGATGGATATCGGGGCTACACCTTC. Translation: CAISDGYRGYTF.